This T cell receptor beta chain appears in the sequencing data of a study of blood T cell repertoires in COVID-19. At the level of the study: Samples came from the United States, Italy and Spain, spanning acute and convalescent COVID-19. The cDNA or gDNA used as material had been derived from T cells, B-cell-depleted T cells, or PBMCs.

Original processing methods: Estimation of nucleated cell counts relied on the amplification of reference gene primers. Profiled with immunoSEQ multiplex PCR; TCRdb holds only in-frame clones, not every one. Clone size and V and J calls were adopted from that table, with D and trimming inferred from the DNA. The sample holds about 74,000 clones; roughly 88% are singletons and the top ten take under 1.1%. Trimming cost V 3 bases and J 0 bases, with 12 bases left between them. The CDR3 is 15 amino acids. Germline V gives CDR1 KGHSH, CDR2 LQKENI. The genes are TRBV18 and TRBJ2-7; possibly TRBD1 for D (6 bases). The sequence came from a woman aged 50 to 60 in a cohort sampled during active COVID-19. The source material was peripheral blood. As DNA, the CDR3 is TGTGCCAGCTCACCCGCCCGGGACACCTCCTACGAGCAGTACTTC. Translating gives CASSPARDTSYEQYF.